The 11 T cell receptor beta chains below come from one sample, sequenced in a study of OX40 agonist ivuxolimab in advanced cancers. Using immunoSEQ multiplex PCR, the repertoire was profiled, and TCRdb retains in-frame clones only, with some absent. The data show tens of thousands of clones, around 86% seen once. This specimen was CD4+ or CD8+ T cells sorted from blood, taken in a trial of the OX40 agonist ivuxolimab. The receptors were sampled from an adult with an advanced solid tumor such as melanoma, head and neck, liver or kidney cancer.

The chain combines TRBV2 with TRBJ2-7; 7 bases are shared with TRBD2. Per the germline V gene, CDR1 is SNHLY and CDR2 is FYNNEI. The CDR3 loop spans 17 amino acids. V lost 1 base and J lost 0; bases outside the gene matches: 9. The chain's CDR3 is CASSEGFRGGGSYEQYF. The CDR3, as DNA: TGTGCCAGCAGTGAAGGGTTTAGGGGCGGGGGCTCCTACGAGCAGTACTTC.

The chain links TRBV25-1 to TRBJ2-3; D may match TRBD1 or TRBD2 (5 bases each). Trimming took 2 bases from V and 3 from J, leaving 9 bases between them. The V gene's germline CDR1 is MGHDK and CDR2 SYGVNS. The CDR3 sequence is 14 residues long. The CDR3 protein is CASSEGDPTDTQYF. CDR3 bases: TGTGCCAGCAGTGAAGGGGACCCTACAGATACGCAGTATTTT.

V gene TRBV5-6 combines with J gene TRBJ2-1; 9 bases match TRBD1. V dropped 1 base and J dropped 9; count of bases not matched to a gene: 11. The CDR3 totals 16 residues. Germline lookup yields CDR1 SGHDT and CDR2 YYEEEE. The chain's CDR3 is CASSLPQGTGISEQFF. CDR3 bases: TGTGCCAGCAGCTTGCCCCAGGGGACAGGGATAAGTGAGCAGTTCTTC.

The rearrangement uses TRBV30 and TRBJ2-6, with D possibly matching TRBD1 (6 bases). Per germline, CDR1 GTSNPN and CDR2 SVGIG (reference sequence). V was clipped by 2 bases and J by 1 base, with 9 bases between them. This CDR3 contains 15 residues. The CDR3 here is CAWSPGQSGANVLTF. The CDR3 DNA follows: TGTGCCTGGAGTCCTGGACAGTCTGGGGCCAACGTCCTGACTTTC.

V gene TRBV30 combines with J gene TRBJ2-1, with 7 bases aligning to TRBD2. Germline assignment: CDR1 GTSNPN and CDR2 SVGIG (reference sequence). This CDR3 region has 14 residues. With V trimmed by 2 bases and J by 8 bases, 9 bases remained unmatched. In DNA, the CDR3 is TGTGCCTGGAGTTATGGACTAGAGATCGATGAGCAGTTCTTC. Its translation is CAWSYGLEIDEQFF.

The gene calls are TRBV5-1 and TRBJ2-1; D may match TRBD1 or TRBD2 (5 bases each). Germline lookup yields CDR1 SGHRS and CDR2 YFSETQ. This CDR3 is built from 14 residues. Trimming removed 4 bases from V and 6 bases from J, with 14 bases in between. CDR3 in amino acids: CASSRGDSGNEQFF. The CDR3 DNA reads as TGCGCCAGCAGCCGAGGGGATTCGGGCAATGAGCAGTTCTTC.

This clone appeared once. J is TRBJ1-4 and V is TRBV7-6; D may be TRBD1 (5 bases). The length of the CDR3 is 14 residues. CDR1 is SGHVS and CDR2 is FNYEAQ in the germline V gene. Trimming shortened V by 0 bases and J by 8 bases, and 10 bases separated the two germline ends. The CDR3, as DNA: TGTGCCAGCAGCTTAGCGGGCGGGGACGAAAAACTGTTTTTT. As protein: CASSLAGGDEKLFF.

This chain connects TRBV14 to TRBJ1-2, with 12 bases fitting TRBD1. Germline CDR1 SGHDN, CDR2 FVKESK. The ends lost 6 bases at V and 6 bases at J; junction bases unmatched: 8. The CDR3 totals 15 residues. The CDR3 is CASSHAGTGGNGYTF. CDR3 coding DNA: TGTGCCAGCAGTCACGCCGGGACAGGGGGCAATGGCTACACCTTC.

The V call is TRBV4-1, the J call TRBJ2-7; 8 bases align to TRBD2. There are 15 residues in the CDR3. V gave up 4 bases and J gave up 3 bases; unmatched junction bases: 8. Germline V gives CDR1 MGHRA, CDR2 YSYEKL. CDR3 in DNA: TGCGCCAGCAGCCCTGGCGGGGGGCCCTACTACGAGCAGTACTTC. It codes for CASSPGGGPYYEQYF.

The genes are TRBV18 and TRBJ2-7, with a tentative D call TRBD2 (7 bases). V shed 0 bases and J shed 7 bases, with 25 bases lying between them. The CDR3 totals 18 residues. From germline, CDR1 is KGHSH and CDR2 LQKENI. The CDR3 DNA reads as TGTGCCAGCTCACCACCCTCTGGCGGGGGCGGTAGGTCGTCGGAGCAGTACTTC. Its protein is CASSPPSGGGGRSSEQYF.

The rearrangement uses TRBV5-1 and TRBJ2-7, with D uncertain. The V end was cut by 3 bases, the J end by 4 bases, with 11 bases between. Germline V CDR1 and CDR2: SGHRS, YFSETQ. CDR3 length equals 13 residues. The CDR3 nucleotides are TGCGCCAGCAGCTCAATGCATTGGTACGAGCAGTACTTC. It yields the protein CASSSMHWYEQYF.